This T cell receptor beta chain was documented in a study of shared clonotypes between healthy human individuals. The table came from immunoSEQ multiplex PCR; TCRdb's copy has only in-frame clones and leaves some out. This sample has under 550,000 clones; almost 97% occur once, and the top ten carry about 0.054%. Investigators divided CD4+ cells into CD45RA+ naive and CD45RA-negative memory subsets. The CDR3 covers 17 residues. The junction had 19 bases not matched to a gene; V was cut back by 6 bases and J by 9 bases. In germline, CDR1 is MNHEY, CDR2 SMNVEV (reference sequence). The sequenced sample was naive CD4+ T cells sorted from blood. Subset here: CD45RA+ positively selected. The clonotype comes from a woman aged 25 to 39 in good health. J is TRBJ2-1 and V is TRBV27; 8 bases are a match to TRBD1. Written as DNA, the CDR3 is TGTGCCAGCAGACTTTGGCCTCCCCAGGGGGCGCGAACTGAGCAGTTCTTC. It specifies CASRLWPPQGARTEQFF.